This TCR beta chain originates from a study of cytomegalovirus exposure and HLA in healthy donors. The study, taken as a whole, reports: Per a prior analysis, the majority of TCR beta V segments were productive roughly 87% or roughly 30% of the time. Excluded were some V segments that proved indistinguishable, including TRBV6-2 and TRBV6-3. The study carried out a later analysis of TCR beta sequences. It associated approximately 15,000 of them with specific HLA alleles at a false discovery rate of 0.05. Further analysis, carried out later, found HLA-associated TCR beta chains more clonally expanded than equally common other chains.

This CDR3 region has 16 residues. Germline V CDR1 and CDR2: MNHEY, SMNVEV (reference sequence). V shed 6 bases and J 0 bases; nucleotides not matched to a gene: 10. Of note for this clone: Its target is not known.

Amplification used 60 Vbeta primers and 13 Jbeta primers. The data were produced by immunoSEQ multiplex PCR, yet TCRdb's version contains in-frame clones alone and is incomplete. The sample shows 200,000 or so clones, around 75% of them seen only once. The chain links TRBV27 to TRBJ2-7; TRBD1 aligns across 8 bases. The sequencing sample was made of PBMCs. The clonotype was recovered from a man aged 35-49 years in good health and CMV-seropositive. DNA of the CDR3: TGTGCCAGCAGGGGCCCTCAACAGGGGGGCTCCTACGAGCAGTACTTC. It specifies CASRGPQQGGSYEQYF.